This entry lists 9 T cell receptor beta chains sequenced from one sample in a study of T cell clonality in common variable immunodeficiency (dated by TCRdb to the mid-2010s). Library method: the immunoSEQ multiplex PCR assay. The table was pulled from immuneACCESS by TCRdb, which kept in-frame rearrangements only. Such tables lose some clones; where checked, under half of the loss comes from unresolved V genes, and the rest has no known cause. For this sample, over 5,500 clones are listed, none of them singletons. Approximately 23% of the sample belongs to the ten largest clones. The research as a whole found: Fewer deletions and N-nucleotide insertions were reportedly observed in CVID TCRbeta sequences, and highly modified clones with 13 or more V deletions were reportedly absent from CVID TCRbeta sequences.

These receptors lack a known antigen. The material sequenced was peripheral blood mononuclear cells. These receptors were taken from a human donor with common variable immunodeficiency.

This clone was seen more than once but under ten times. The CDR3 end is not reached by the read, which stops 3 residues before it; the germline J gene fills it in. The V call is TRBV7-2, the J call TRBJ2-1; no clear D gene. The germline gives CDR1 SGHTA, CDR2 FQGNSA. This CDR3 contains 15 residues. Trimming cost V 0 bases and J 2 bases, with 8 bases left between them. The covered CDR3 bases are TGTGCCAGCAGCTTAGCACGCGGTACCTACAATGAG. This sequence encodes CASSLARGTYNE. The full CDR3 protein is CASSLARGTYNEQFF.

This clone was recorded at least ten times. Sequencing ends 3 residues short of the CDR3 end; the germline J gene provides the rest. V usage is TRBV2 and J usage is TRBJ1-5; TRBD1 aligns across 9 bases. Germline V lookup: CDR1 SNHLY, CDR2 FYNNEI. The V and J ends lost 7 bases and 5 bases, in that order; junction bases with no gene match: 9. The CDR3 is 15 amino acids. CDR3 DNA, as far as it was read: TGTGCCAGCACCTCCCATACAGGGGGCGATCAGCCC. Protein sequence: CASTSHTGGDQP. The whole CDR3 is CASTSHTGGDQPQHF.

Remarks on this clone: The read ends 3 residues early relative to the CDR3; the germline J gene fills the gap. V usage is TRBV7-6 and J usage is TRBJ2-7; 10 positions agree with TRBD2. The CDR3 is made up of 16 amino acids. The ends lost 5 bases at V and 4 bases at J; junction bases unmatched: 11. In germline, CDR1 is SGHVS, CDR2 FNYEAQ. The CDR3 DNA, read in part, is TGTGCCAGCAGCGGGGGGGCTAGCGGGAGCCGATACGAG. Encoded protein: CASSGGASGSRYE. The whole CDR3 sequence is CASSGGASGSRYEQYF. The entire variable domain, with the rest obtained from reference TRBV7-6 and TRBJ2-7, is as follows: GAGVSQSPRYKVTKRGQDVALRCDPISGHVSLYWYRQALGQGPEFLTYFNYEAQQDKSGLPNDRFSAERPEGSISTLTIQRTEQRDSAMYRCASSGGASGSRYEQYFGPGTRLTVT.

Relative to its sample, this clone is medium-sized. The sequenced fragment ends 3 residues before the CDR3 boundary, so the rest is inferred from the germline J gene. This rearrangement joins TRBV20-1 to TRBJ1-4, with TRBD1 identical over 8 bases. J was trimmed by 8 bases and V by 3 bases; bases with no gene match: 8. The CDR3 covers 14 residues. CDR1 is DFQATT and CDR2 is SNEGSKA in the germline V gene (reference sequence). The CDR3 is CSASLRGRLEKLFF. Incomplete CDR3 DNA: TGCAGTGCTAGCCTCAGGGGGCGACTAGAAAAA.

This clone was recorded a few times. With the read ending 3 residues before the CDR3 end, the germline J gene is used to fill in that end. The chain couples TRBV30 to TRBJ2-1; D unresolved. Germline CDR1 and CDR2: GTSNPN and SVGIG (reference sequence). The CDR3 totals 13 residues. V was cut by 2 bases and J by 0 bases, with 5 bases left in between. The CDR3 reads CAWSFSSYNEQFF. The sequenced CDR3 bases are TGTGCCTGGAGTTTTAGCTCCTACAATGAG.

This clone was observed a handful of times. The read halts 3 residues ahead of the CDR3 end, with the missing end drawn from the germline J gene. This chain links TRBV5-1 with TRBJ1-5, with TRBD1 matching 8 bases. The J segment lost 4 bases and the V segment lost 0 bases, leaving 6 bases of the junction unmatched. The CDR3 is 16 residues long. CDR1 SGHRS and CDR2 YFSETQ come from the germline V gene. CDR3 amino acids: CASSLGSGGANQPQHF. Partial CDR3 DNA: TGCGCCAGCAGCTTGGGATCAGGGGGCGCAAATCAGCCC.

Many counts were recorded for this clone. The read halts 3 residues ahead of the CDR3 end, with the missing end drawn from the germline J gene. The gene calls are TRBV6-2 or TRBV6-3 and TRBJ1-5; D is ambiguous. This CDR3 comprises 13 residues. Germline V gives CDR1 MNHEY, CDR2 SVGEGT. V lost 5 bases and J 7 bases, leaving 12 bases between the germline ends. The part of the CDR3 DNA that was read is TGTGCCAGCAGTAGTCGAGTACTGCAGCCC. Translating it yields CASSSRVLQP. The whole CDR3 protein is CASSSRVLQPQHF.

This clone was found many times. The CDR3 end falls 3 residues outside the read, so it is completed with the germline J gene. The chain has TRBV18 and TRBJ2-1; 7 positions match TRBD2. Per germline, CDR1 KGHSH and CDR2 LQKENI. V lost 8 bases, J lost 5 bases, and 12 bases stayed unmatched. CDR3 length: 15 residues. The part of the CDR3 DNA that was read is TGTGCCAGCGCATCTGGAGGGGACTACGACAATGAG. Protein product: CASASGGDYDNE. The entire CDR3 reads CASASGGDYDNEQFF.

This clone rates as medium-sized (0.01 to 0.1%). The DNA read from the CDR3 is TGCAGTGCCATGGGACAGGGTGATTCACCC. As protein: CSAMGQGDSP. The entire CDR3 protein reads CSAMGQGDSPLHF. The V and J genes are TRBV20-1 and TRBJ1-6; 9 bases match TRBD1. Read coverage stops 3 residues before the CDR3 terminus; the germline J gene supplies the remainder. Germline V gives CDR1 DFQATT, CDR2 SNEGSKA (reference sequence). Trimming took 6 bases from V and 8 from J; bases not matched to a gene: 5. This CDR3 region has 13 residues.